This T cell receptor beta chain was sequenced for a study of identical twins. TCRdb called the 5' RACE reads again in MiXCR, with one record for every CDR3 protein. The sample lists 700,000 or so distinct CDR3 sequences; 21% were seen once. Per germline, CDR1 ENHRY and CDR2 SYGVKD. The CDR3 extends over 15 amino acids. Trimming removed 4 bases at V and 0 bases at J, with 13 bases between. Details on this clonotype: Its antigen is not known.

General study results and limits: There is a chance that invariant MAIT and iNKT cells partially muddied zero-insertion analyses.

The same data also contributed to another study, on T cells expressing NK-cell markers. That work adds: CD3+CD56+NKG2C+, CD3+CD56+NKG2C- and CD3+CD56-NKG2C+ T cells, once sorted, supplied the TCR beta repertoires.

Material: PBMCs. The chain employs TRBV10-3 and TRBJ2-7; D assignment may be TRBD1 or TRBD2 (5 bases each). This sequence was found in a woman between 18 and 30 years old in good health. CDR3 nucleotides: TGTGCCATCAGTGGATTTGGGGGTGGCTCCTACGAGCAGTACTTC. This encodes CAISGFGGGSYEQYF.